This T cell receptor beta chain was observed in a study of CD8 T cells in ankylosing spondylitis. Study results and caveats: Researchers reportedly found disease-linked clones significantly enriched in matched ankylosing spondylitis synovial fluid. Earlier work had already found some motif variants in reactive arthritis synovial fluid and blood.

Each TCR beta library was made by quantitative 5'-RACE that incorporated molecular barcodes. One entry per CDR3 protein results from TCRdb running MiXCR on the 5' RACE reads. The sample includes approximately 100,000 distinct CDR3 sequences, around 24% of them seen just once. This clonotype was recorded many times. The antigen is undetermined. The receptor was isolated from a male donor with ankylosing spondylitis. The material sequenced was synovial fluid, either unsorted or a sorted T cell fraction (not recorded which).

CDR3 amino acids: CASSLAGEWSYEQYV. The CDR3 DNA is TGTGCCAGCAGCTTAGCGGGAGAATGGTCCTACGAGCAGTACGTC. This sequence joins TRBV7-8 and TRBJ2-7, with D perhaps TRBD2 (5 bases). The V gene's germline CDR1 is SGHVS and CDR2 FQNEAQ. There are 15 residues in the CDR3. The V end was cut by 0 bases, the J end by 1 base, with 10 bases between.